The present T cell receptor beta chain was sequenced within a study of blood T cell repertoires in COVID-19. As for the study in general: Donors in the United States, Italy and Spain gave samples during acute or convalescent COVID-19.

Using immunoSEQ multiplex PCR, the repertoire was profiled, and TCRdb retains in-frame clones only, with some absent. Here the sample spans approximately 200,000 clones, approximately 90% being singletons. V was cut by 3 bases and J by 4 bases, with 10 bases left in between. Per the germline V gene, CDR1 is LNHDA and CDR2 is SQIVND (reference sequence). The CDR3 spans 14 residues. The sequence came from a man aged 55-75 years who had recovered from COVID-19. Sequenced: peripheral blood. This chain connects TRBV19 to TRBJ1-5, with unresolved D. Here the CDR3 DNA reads TGTGCCAGTAGTATGAACTCGGGAAATCAGCCCCAGCATTTT. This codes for CASSMNSGNQPQHF. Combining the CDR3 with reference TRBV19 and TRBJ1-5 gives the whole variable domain DGGITQSPKYLFRKEGQNVTLSCEQNLNHDAMYWYRQDPGQGLRLIYYSQIVNDFQKGDIAEGYSVSREKKESFPLTVTSAQKNPTAFYLCASSMNSGNQPQHFGDGTRLSIL.